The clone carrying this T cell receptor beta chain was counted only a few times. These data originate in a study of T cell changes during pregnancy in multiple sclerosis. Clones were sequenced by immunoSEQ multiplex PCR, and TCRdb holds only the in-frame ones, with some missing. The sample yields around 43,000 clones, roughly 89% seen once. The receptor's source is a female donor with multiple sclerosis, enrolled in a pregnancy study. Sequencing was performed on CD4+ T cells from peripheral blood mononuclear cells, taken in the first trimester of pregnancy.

CDR3 loop: CSATGTGDGYTF. The CDR3, as DNA: TGCAGCGCAACCGGGACAGGGGATGGCTACACCTTC. V usage is TRBV29-1 and J usage is TRBJ1-2, with 10 bases fitting TRBD1. The CDR3 loop spans 12 amino acids. The ends lost 7 bases at V and 6 bases at J; junction bases unmatched: 5. The germline CDR1 and CDR2 sequences are SQVTM and ANQGSEA.